The rows below give T cell receptor beta chains drawn from one sample of a study of Ad26.COV2.S vaccination and SARS-CoV-2 variants. Here immunoSEQ multiplex PCR was the method, and the copy in TCRdb shows in-frame clones only, minus some. The table lists about 400,000 clones, 80% to 90% of them singletons, with roughly 3% in the top ten. Sequences were derived from peripheral blood, sampled in a trial of Ad26.COV2.S vaccine versus placebo. These receptors all come from a person aged 18-60 years who received the Ad26.COV2.S COVID-19 vaccine or a placebo. Each CDR3 is given with its conserved first and last residue. D genes are given only for firm matches. A row's size may be missing; if present it is once, few, many or a size class.

clone_size	j_call	d_call	v_call	cdr3_nt	cdr3_aa
-	TRBJ1-1	-	TRBV29-1	TGCAGCGTTATTGAGGGTGCGACTGAAGCTTTCTTT	CSVIEGATEAFF
-	TRBJ2-3	-	TRBV13	TGTGCCAGCAGCTGGGCGACGAGTAACATCTTGGCAGATACGCAGTATTTT	CASSWATSNILADTQYF
-	TRBJ2-7	-	TRBV2	TGTGCCAGCAGTGGACTGGGGGACGAGCAGTACTTC	CASSGLGDEQYF
-	TRBJ2-1	TRBD2	TRBV5-6	TGTGCCAGCAGCCCAAACCGGGACTACGAAGATGAGCAGTTCTTC	CASSPNRDYEDEQFF
-	TRBJ1-5	-	TRBV4-2	TGTGCCAGCAGCCAAAAGAAGGACTTCGGGCCCCAGCATTTT	CASSQKKDFGPQHF
-	TRBJ1-4	-	TRBV11-2	TGTGCCAGCAGCTCCTTTGGCAGAAATGAAAAACTGTTTTTT	CASSSFGRNEKLFF
-	TRBJ1-4	-	TRBV3-1/TRBV3-2	TGTGCCAGCAGCCACGCGGCGGCGGGAGAAAAACTGTTTTTT	CASSHAAAGEKLFF
-	TRBJ1-2	TRBD1	TRBV5-5	TGTGCCAGCAGTTCCCGGACAGGAGAAATCTATGGCTACACCTTC	CASSSRTGEIYGYTF
-	TRBJ1-2	-	TRBV7-8	TGTGCCAGCAGCACCCGGACAGCCTATGGCTACACCTTC	CASSTRTAYGYTF
-	TRBJ1-1	-	TRBV5-6	TGTGCCAGCAGCCGGGCCCACACTGAAGCTTTCTTT	CASSRAHTEAFF
-	TRBJ1-6	-	TRBV7-6	TGTGCCAGCAGCTTAGAGGGAGGGGTTTCACCCCTCCACTTT	CASSLEGGVSPLHF
-	TRBJ1-4	-	TRBV2	TGTGCCAGCAGTGAAGCGAACCCTTGGTCAGAGGCAACTAATGAAAAACTGTTTTTT	CASSEANPWSEATNEKLFF
-	TRBJ1-6	TRBD1	TRBV27	TGTGCCAGCACCGCAGCAGGGGGGAATTCACCCCTCCACTTT	CASTAAGGNSPLHF
once	TRBJ2-2	-	TRBV24-1	TGTGCCACCAGTGACCCTTCGTCCGAAGTTACCGGGGAGCTGTTTTTT	CATSDPSSEVTGELFF
-	TRBJ2-1	-	TRBV5-1	TGCGCCAGCAGGTTATCGGGGACCGAGTCCTACAATGAGCAGTTCTTC	CASRLSGTESYNEQFF
-	TRBJ1-1	-	TRBV27	TGTGCCAGCAGTTTATCACTGAACACTGAAGCTTTCTTT	CASSLSLNTEAFF
-	TRBJ2-5	-	TRBV10-3	TGTGCCATCAGCGTACAAGACCAAGAGACCCAGTACTTC	CAISVQDQETQYF
-	TRBJ2-1	TRBD2	TRBV27	TGTGCCAGCATTAGCGGGGGTGACTACAATGAGCAGTTCTTC	CASISGGDYNEQFF
-	TRBJ2-1	-	TRBV18	TGTGCCAGCTCACCGGGAGCTTATGGCGATGAGCAGTTCTTC	CASSPGAYGDEQFF
-	TRBJ2-2	-	TRBV28	TGTGCCAGCACCGACATTCAGGGGGAGCTGTTTTTT	CASTDIQGELFF
-	TRBJ2-2	-	TRBV7-9	TGTGCCAGCATTCGAGGGGCCGGGGAGCTGTTTTTT	CASIRGAGELFF
few	TRBJ1-1	-	TRBV24-1	TGTGCCACCAGTGATTTCGCGGGGACTGAAGCTTTCTTT	CATSDFAGTEAFF
-	TRBJ2-3	-	TRBV29-1	TGCAGCGTTAAGGTCTTCGGAAGCACAGATACGCAGTATTTT	CSVKVFGSTDTQYF
once	TRBJ2-1	TRBD2	TRBV4-2	TGTGCCAGCAGCCAAGAAAGGGGACGACGCGGGGGTAATGAGCAGTTCTTC	CASSQERGRRGGNEQFF
-	TRBJ1-1	-	TRBV2	TGTGCCAGCAGTTCGACCCCCGGGGGCGTAGGCGAAGCTTTCTTT	CASSSTPGGVGEAFF
-	TRBJ2-3	-	TRBV7-2	TGTGCCAGCAGCTTAGCCCCGGTGGACTTTGGTATTGGCACAGATACGCAGTATTTT	CASSLAPVDFGIGTDTQYF
-	TRBJ1-5	-	TRBV4-1	TGCGCCAGCAGCCTCCTCGGAGCCAGCAATCAGCCCCAGCATTTT	CASSLLGASNQPQHF
-	TRBJ2-2	-	TRBV14	TGTGCCAGCAGCCGCTCAAGGGGCGGGGAGCTGTTTTTT	CASSRSRGGELFF
-	TRBJ1-5	-	TRBV5-5	TGTGCCAGCAGCTGGATCATAGATCAGCCCCAGCATTTT	CASSWIIDQPQHF
-	TRBJ1-5	-	TRBV2	TGTGCCAGCACCAGAGACAGCAATCAGCCCCAGCATTTT	CASTRDSNQPQHF
-	TRBJ2-7	-	TRBV12-3/TRBV12-4	TGTGCCAGCGGTATTCGAGAGGGCAAGCAGTACTTC	CASGIREGKQYF
-	TRBJ2-3	-	TRBV10-1	TGCGCCAGCAGTGACCGCGGCGCGGGCTTAGATACGCAGTATTTT	CASSDRGAGLDTQYF
-	TRBJ1-1	-	TRBV9	TGTGCCAGCAGCCCACCGGGAGGGCACACTGAAGCTTTCTTT	CASSPPGGHTEAFF
-	TRBJ1-1	-	TRBV30	TGTGCCTGGAGACGGGACATGAACACTGAAGCTTTCTTT	CAWRRDMNTEAFF
-	TRBJ1-2	-	TRBV7-8	TGTGCCAGCAGCAATAGGGTCGGCGCAGGGAAGTGGGTAACGGGCTACACCTTC	CASSNRVGAGKWVTGYTF
-	TRBJ2-6	-	TRBV4-2	TGTGCCAGCAGCCAAGCCCTTGAGCCGGTCCTGACTTTC	CASSQALEPVLTF
-	TRBJ2-7	TRBD2	TRBV30	TGTGCCTGGAGTCCAAATAGGCCGGGACTAGGAAACTACGAGCAGTACTTC	CAWSPNRPGLGNYEQYF
-	TRBJ2-5	-	TRBV11-3	TGTGCCAGCAGCTTAGATGGGGGGAACCAAGAGACCCAGTACTTC	CASSLDGGNQETQYF
-	TRBJ2-1	-	TRBV19	TGTGCCAGTAGTATAGATCTTCGCAGAAGCTCCTACAATGAGCAGTTCTTC	CASSIDLRRSSYNEQFF
-	TRBJ1-2	TRBD1	TRBV9	TGTGCCAGCAGCGTGGGACAGGGTAGTGGCTACACCTTC	CASSVGQGSGYTF
-	TRBJ2-2	-	TRBV11-3	TGTGCCAGCAGCTTACAGGGAGGCACCGGGGAGCTGTTTTTT	CASSLQGGTGELFF
-	TRBJ2-1	-	TRBV4-1	TGCGCCAGCAGCCAGCGGACAGGGAATAGGCTAGCGGGGAAAAATGAGCAGTTCTTC	CASSQRTGNRLAGKNEQFF
-	TRBJ2-3	TRBD2	TRBV5-4	TGTGCCAGCAGCTTGGCTGGGACTAGGATCAGGTATTTT	CASSLAGTRIRYF
-	TRBJ2-2	TRBD1	TRBV25-1	TGTGCCAGCAGTAAGGACAGGGGGTATGGCGGGGAGCTGTTTTTT	CASSKDRGYGGELFF
-	TRBJ1-5	-	TRBV4-3	TGCGCCAGCAGCCAAGGCCAGGGGAGCAATCAGCCCCAGCATTTT	CASSQGQGSNQPQHF
-	TRBJ2-5	TRBD2	TRBV19	TGTGCCAGTAGTCTTAAGCGGGGGGCGCGGGAGACCCAGTACTTC	CASSLKRGARETQYF
once	TRBJ2-7	-	TRBV10-2	TGCGCCAGCAGTGCGGAGATGTGGGGGCAGTACTTC	CASSAEMWGQYF